This T cell receptor beta chain appears in the sequencing data of a study of Ad26.COV2.S vaccination and SARS-CoV-2 variants. Study-wide findings and caveats: Breadth measured for non-spike TCRs was similar across vaccine and placebo recipients. Placebo recipients showed lower spike-specific TCR breadth than vaccinees. Reportedly, spike-specific CD8+ and CD4+ T cell responses achieved substantial breadth once vaccination had taken place.

Produced via immunoSEQ multiplex PCR; TCRdb's table is partial and in-frame only. The sample has about 350,000 clones; 92% are singletons. This clone was observed once. Its antigen remains unknown. Trimming shortened V by 2 bases and J by 2 bases, and 14 bases separated the two germline ends. The germline CDR1 and CDR2 sequences are MNHNS and SASEGT. The CDR3 is 16 amino acids. The material was peripheral blood, obtained after recovery from COVID-19. This sequence joins TRBV6-1 and TRBJ2-3; D gene ambiguous. The receptor was derived from a human donor who had recovered from COVID-19. CDR3 nucleotide sequence: TGTGCCAGCAGTGAAAATATGCACTACCCCACAGATACGCAGTATTTT. As protein: CASSENMHYPTDTQYF.